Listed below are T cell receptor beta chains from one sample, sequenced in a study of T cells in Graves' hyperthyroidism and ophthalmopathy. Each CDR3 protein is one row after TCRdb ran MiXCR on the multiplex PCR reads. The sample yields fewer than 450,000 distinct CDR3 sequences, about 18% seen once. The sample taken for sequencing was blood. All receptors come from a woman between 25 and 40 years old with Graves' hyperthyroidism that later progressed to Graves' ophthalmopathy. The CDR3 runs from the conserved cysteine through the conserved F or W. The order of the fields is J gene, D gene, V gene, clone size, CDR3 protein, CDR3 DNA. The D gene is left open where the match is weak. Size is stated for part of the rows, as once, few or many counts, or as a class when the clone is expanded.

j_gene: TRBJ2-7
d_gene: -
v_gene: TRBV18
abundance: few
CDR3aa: CASSPVLGTYEQYF
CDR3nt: TGTGCCAGCTCACCGGTTCTAGGGACCTACGAGCAGTACTTC

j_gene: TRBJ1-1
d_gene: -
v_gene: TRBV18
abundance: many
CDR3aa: CASSPWGLTDTEAFF
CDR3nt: TGTGCCAGCTCACCATGGGGGCTTACCGACACTGAAGCTTTCTTT

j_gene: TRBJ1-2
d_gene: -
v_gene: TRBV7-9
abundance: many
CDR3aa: CASETGQNSGYTF
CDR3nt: TGTGCCAGCGAAACGGGGCAGAACTCTGGCTACACCTTC

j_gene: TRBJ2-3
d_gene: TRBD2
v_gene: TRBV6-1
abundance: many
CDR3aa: CASSWTSGSESDTQYF
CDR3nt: TGTGCCAGCAGTTGGACTAGCGGGAGTGAATCAGATACGCAGTATTTT

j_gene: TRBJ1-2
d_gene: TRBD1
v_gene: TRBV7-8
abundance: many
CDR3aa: CASSPRTGGDTGYTF
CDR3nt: TGTGCCAGCAGCCCCAGGACAGGGGGCGATACGGGCTACACCTTC

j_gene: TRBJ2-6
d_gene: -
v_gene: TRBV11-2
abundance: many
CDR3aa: CASSLYTYSSGANVLTF
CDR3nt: TGTGCCAGCAGCTTATACACTTATTCATCTGGGGCCAACGTCCTGACTTTC

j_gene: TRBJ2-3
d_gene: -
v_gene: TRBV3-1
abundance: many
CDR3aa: CASSQSLETTDTQYF
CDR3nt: TGTGCCAGCAGCCAGTCCCTGGAGACCACAGATACGCAGTATTTT

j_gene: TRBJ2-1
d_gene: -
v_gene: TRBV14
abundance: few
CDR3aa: CASSQVHPSEQFF
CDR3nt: TGTGCCAGCAGCCAAGTCCACCCCAGCGAGCAGTTCTTC

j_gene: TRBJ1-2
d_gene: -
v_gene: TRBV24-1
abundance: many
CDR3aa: CATSDLGEISYGYTF
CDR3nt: TGTGCCACCAGTGATTTAGGGGAGATCAGCTATGGCTACACCTTC

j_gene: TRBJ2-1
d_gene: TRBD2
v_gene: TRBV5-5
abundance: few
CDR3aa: CASSFLLAGGQTYNEQFF
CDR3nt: TGTGCCAGCAGCTTTTTACTAGCGGGAGGTCAAACCTACAATGAGCAGTTCTTC

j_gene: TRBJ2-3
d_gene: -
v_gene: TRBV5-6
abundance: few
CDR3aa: CASSLSRFGTDTQYF
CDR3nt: TGTGCCAGCAGCCTCTCCCGGTTTGGCACAGATACGCAGTATTTT

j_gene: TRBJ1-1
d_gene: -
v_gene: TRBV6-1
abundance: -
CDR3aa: CASSEGWNAEAFF
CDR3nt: TGTGCCAGCAGTGAGGGATGGAACGCTGAAGCTTTCTTT

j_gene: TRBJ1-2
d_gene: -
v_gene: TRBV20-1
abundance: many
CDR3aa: CSASREPHYGYTF
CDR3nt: TGCAGTGCCAGCCGGGAACCGCACTATGGCTACACCTTC

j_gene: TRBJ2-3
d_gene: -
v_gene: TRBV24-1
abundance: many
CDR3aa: CATSDPKQISTDTQYF
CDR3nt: TGTGCCACCAGTGATCCTAAGCAAATCAGCACAGATACGCAGTATTTT

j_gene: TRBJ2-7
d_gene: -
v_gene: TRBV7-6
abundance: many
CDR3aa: CASSLAPGPYEQYF
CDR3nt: TGTGCCAGCAGCTTAGCCCCGGGACCGTACGAGCAGTACTTC

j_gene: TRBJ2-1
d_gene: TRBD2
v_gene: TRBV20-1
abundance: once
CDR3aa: CSASSGGRTYNEQFF
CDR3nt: TGCAGTGCTAGCAGCGGGGGGAGGACCTACAATGAGCAGTTCTTC

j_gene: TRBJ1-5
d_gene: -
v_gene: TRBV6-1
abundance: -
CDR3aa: CASSDRENQPQHF
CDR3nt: TGTGCCAGCAGTGATCGGGAGAATCAGCCCCAGCATTTT

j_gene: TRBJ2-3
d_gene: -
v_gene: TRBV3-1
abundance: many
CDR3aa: CASSQWGTDTQYF
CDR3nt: TGTGCCAGCAGCCAATGGGGCACAGATACGCAGTATTTT

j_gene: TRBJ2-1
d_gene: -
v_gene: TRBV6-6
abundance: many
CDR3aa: CASSYSDLSYNEQFF
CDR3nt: TGTGCCAGCAGTTATTCGGACCTCTCCTACAATGAGCAGTTCTTC

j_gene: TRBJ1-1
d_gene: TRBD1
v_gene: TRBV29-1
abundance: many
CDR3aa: CSGTTGGTEAFF
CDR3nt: TGCAGCGGCACGACAGGGGGCACTGAAGCTTTCTTT

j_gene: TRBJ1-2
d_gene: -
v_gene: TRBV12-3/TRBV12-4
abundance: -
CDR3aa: CASSESRDYGYTF
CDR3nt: TGTGCCAGCAGTGAGAGCCGGGACTATGGCTACACCTTC

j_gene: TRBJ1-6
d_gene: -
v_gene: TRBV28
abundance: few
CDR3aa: CASSLRAGPLHF
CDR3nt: TGTGCCAGCAGTTTAAGGGCGGGACCCCTCCACTTT

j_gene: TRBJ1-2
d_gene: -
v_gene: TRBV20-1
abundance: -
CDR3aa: CSARVDSLRGDYGYTF
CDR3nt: TGCAGTGCTAGAGTCGATTCACTGCGGGGTGACTATGGCTACACCTTC

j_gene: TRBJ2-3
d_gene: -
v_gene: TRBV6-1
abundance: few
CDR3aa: CASSEIYGQNTDTQYF
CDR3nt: TGTGCCAGCAGTGAAATTTATGGACAGAACACAGATACGCAGTATTTT

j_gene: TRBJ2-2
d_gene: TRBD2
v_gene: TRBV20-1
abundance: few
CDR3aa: CSARISGRASGELFF
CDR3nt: TGCAGTGCTAGGATTAGCGGGAGGGCTTCCGGGGAGCTGTTTTTT

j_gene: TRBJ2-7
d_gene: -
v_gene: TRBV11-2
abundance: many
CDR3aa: CASSSRPRGRHYEQYF
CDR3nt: TGTGCCAGCAGCTCCCGTCCCCGAGGTCGACACTACGAGCAGTACTTC

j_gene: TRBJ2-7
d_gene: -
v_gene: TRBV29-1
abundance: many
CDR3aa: CSVERGPYEQYF
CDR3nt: TGCAGCGTTGAGAGGGGTCCCTACGAGCAGTACTTC

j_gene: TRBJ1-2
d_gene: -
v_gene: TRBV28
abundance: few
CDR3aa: CASDYQGPHGYTF
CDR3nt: TGTGCCAGCGATTACCAGGGCCCCCATGGCTACACCTTC

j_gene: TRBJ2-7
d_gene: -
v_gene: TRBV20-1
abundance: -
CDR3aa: CSASWSHEQYF
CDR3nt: TGCAGTGCTAGTTGGTCCCACGAGCAGTACTTC

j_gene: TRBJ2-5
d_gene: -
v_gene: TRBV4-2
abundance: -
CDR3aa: CASSQEYRAGVTQYF
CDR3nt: TGTGCCAGCAGCCAAGAATACAGGGCGGGTGTGACCCAGTACTTC

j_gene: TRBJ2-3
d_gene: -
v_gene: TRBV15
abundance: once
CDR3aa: CATSREGGRNTDTQYF
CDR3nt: TGTGCCACCAGCAGAGAGGGCGGGCGAAACACAGATACGCAGTATTTT

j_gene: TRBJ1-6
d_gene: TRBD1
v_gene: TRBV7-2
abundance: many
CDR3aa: CASSIRTGYNSPLHF
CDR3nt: TGTGCCAGCAGCATCCGGACAGGGTATAATTCACCCCTCCACTTT

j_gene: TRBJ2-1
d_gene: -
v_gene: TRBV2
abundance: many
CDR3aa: CASSETVSYNEQFF
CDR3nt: TGTGCCAGCAGTGAGACAGTCTCCTACAATGAGCAGTTCTTC

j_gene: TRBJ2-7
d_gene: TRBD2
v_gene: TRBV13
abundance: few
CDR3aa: CASGGGSSYEQYF
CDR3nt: TGTGCTAGCGGGGGGGGGAGCTCCTACGAGCAGTACTTC

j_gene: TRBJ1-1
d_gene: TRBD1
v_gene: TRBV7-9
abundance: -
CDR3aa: CASSLGTGDTEAFF
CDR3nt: TGTGCCAGCAGCTTGGGGACAGGGGACACTGAAGCTTTCTTT

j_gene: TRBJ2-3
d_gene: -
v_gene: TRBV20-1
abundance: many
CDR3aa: CSARRDRHTDTQYF
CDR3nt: TGCAGTGCTAGGCGGGACCGACACACAGATACGCAGTATTTT

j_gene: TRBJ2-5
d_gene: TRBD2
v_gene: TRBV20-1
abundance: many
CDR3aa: CSADSSGKAFRETQYF
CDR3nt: TGCAGTGCTGACTCTAGCGGGAAGGCTTTCCGGGAGACCCAGTACTTC

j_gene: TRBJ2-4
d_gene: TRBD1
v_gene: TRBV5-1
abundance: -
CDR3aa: CASSLVETGAHIQYF
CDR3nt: TGCGCCAGCAGCTTGGTGGAGACAGGGGCGCACATTCAGTACTTC

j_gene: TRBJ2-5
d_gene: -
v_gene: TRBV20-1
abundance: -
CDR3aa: CSARDLGTPQETQYF
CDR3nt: TGCAGTGCTAGAGATTTGGGGACTCCCCAAGAGACCCAGTACTTC

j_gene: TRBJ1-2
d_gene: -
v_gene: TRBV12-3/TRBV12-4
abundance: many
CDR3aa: CASSLSKGPESGYGYTF
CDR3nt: TGTGCCAGCAGTTTATCAAAGGGCCCAGAATCTGGATATGGCTACACCTTC

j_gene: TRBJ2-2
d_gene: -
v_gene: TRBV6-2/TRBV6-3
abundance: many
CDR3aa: CASSYLTYRSNTGELFF
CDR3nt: TGTGCCAGCAGTTACCTTACGTACAGGAGTAACACCGGGGAGCTGTTTTTT

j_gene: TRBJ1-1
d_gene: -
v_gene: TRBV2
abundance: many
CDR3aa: CASRENMGATEAFF
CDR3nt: TGTGCCAGCAGGGAGAACATGGGGGCCACTGAAGCTTTCTTT

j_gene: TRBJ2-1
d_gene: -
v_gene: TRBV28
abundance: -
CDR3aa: CASSLLGRGQAYNEQFF
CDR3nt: TGTGCCAGCAGTTTACTCGGCCGAGGGCAAGCCTACAATGAGCAGTTCTTC

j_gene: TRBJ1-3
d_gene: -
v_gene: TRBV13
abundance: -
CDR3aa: CASSFDRGRYSGNTIYF
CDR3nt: TGTGCCAGCAGCTTCGACCGGGGGCGGTATTCTGGAAACACCATATATTTT

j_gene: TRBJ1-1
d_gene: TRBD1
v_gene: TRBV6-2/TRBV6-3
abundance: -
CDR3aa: CASSYSTGGPSNTEAFF
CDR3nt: TGTGCCAGCAGTTACTCGACAGGGGGCCCGTCGAACACTGAAGCTTTCTTT

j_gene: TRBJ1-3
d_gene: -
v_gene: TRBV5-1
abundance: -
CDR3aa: CASSLVGGLLGKTIYF
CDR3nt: TGCGCCAGCAGCTTGGTCGGGGGGCTCCTTGGAAAGACCATATATTTT